These 28 T cell receptor beta chains were sequenced from one sample in a study of tumor T cells in aggressive B-cell lymphoma (dated by TCRdb to about 2017). Libraries were built with the immunoSEQ multiplex PCR assay. TCRdb carries this immuneACCESS record with in-frame sequences only. Its versions omit some clonotypes, under half of them owing to an unresolved V gene in the studies checked, with the rest unexplained. A total of roughly 10,000 clones appear in this sample, approximately 85% of them only once. The top ten clonotypes cover approximately 4.3% of the sample. Material: tumor tissue. The receptors here all came from an adult with diffuse large B cell lymphoma.

The rearrangement uses TRBV27 and TRBJ1-2; the D gene is possibly TRBD1 (6 bases). The CDR3 covers 17 residues. The germline gives CDR1 MNHEY, CDR2 SMNVEV (reference sequence). Trimming stripped 0 bases from V and 4 bases from J, with 18 bases between. CDR3 sequence reads: CASSLSHRQVRFYGYTF. In DNA, the CDR3 is TGTGCCAGCAGTTTATCTCACAGACAGGTGAGATTCTATGGCTACACCTTC.

This clone was picked up one time. The chain combines TRBV29-1 with TRBJ2-3; 10 nucleotides match TRBD1. The V gene end was trimmed by 7 bases and the J gene end by 4 bases; junction bases not matched to a gene: 2. Germline V gives CDR1 SQVTM, CDR2 ANQGSEA. This CDR3 has 12 residues. CDR3 residues: CSADRGPDTQYF. DNA of the CDR3: TGCAGCGCAGACAGGGGGCCAGATACGCAGTATTTT.

The J gene is TRBJ2-2, the V gene TRBV12-2; the DNA was not used to check the table's D call, TRBD2. TRBV12-2 is a known pseudogene. The CDR3 has 19 amino acids. For the CDR3, the DNA is TGTGCAAGTCGCCTAGTCCCACTGCGGCGGGGCGGCGGCACCGGGGAGCTGTTTTTT. As protein: CASRLVPLRRGGGTGELFF.

The chain is built from TRBV28 and TRBJ2-1; tentative D call: TRBD2 (6 bases). Germline CDR1 reads MDHEN; CDR2 reads SYDVKM. There are 14 residues in the CDR3. V was shortened by 3 bases and J by 7 bases, with 13 bases between the two germline ends. The CDR3 spells CASSLKSGRNEQFF. The CDR3 nucleotides are TGTGCCAGCAGTTTGAAGAGTGGGAGGAATGAGCAGTTCTTC. Looking up the rest from reference TRBV28 and TRBJ2-1 gives the full variable domain: DVKVTQSSRYLVKRTGEKVFLECVQDMDHENMFWYRQDPGLGLRLIYFSYDVKMKEKGDIPEGYSVSREKKERFSLILESASTNQTSMYLCASSLKSGRNEQFFGPGTRLTVL.

This chain links TRBV18 with TRBJ2-5; TRBD2 is a possible D gene (5 bases). The V gene lost 2 bases and the J gene lost 1 base, with 8 bases spanning the gap. Germline assignment: CDR1 KGHSH and CDR2 LQKENI. This CDR3 region has 14 residues. CDR3 in amino acids: CASSPVRGQETQYF. CDR3 coding DNA: TGTGCCAGCTCACCAGTTCGGGGCCAAGAGACCCAGTACTTC.

This clone was counted only a few times. In the same sample, other DNA sequences code for this CDR3. This chain links TRBV28 with TRBJ2-7; 9 bases agree with TRBD1. The trim removed 2 bases at V and 5 bases at J, leaving 7 bases unmatched. Germline-derived CDR1 and CDR2 are MDHEN and SYDVKM. The CDR3 consists of 15 residues. CDR3 DNA: TGTGCCAGCAGTTTAGGCGGGACAGGGAACAACGAGCAGTACTTC. This sequence encodes CASSLGGTGNNEQYF.

The chain joins TRBV7-6 to TRBJ2-1; TRBD1 matches 8 bases. Germline V lookup: CDR1 SGHVS, CDR2 FNYEAQ. The CDR3 covers 17 residues. The V gene end was trimmed by 6 bases and the J gene end by 1 base; junction bases not matched to a gene: 11. The CDR3 sequence: CASSVRSGQGSYNEQFF. The CDR3 DNA follows: TGTGCCAGCAGTGTGAGATCCGGACAGGGTTCCTACAATGAGCAGTTCTTC.

The chain uses TRBV5-6 and TRBJ2-1; D perhaps matches TRBD1 (5 bases). The germline CDR1 and CDR2 sequences are SGHDT and YYEEEE. The CDR3 spans 16 residues. Trimming stripped 4 bases from V and 0 bases from J, with 14 bases between. The CDR3 loop is CASSIEQVRSYNEQFF. CDR3 DNA sequence: TGTGCCAGCAGCATAGAACAGGTTCGCTCCTACAATGAGCAGTTCTTC.

The V call is TRBV7-2, the J call TRBJ2-7, with TRBD1 matching 10 bases. V gave up 5 bases and J gave up 5 bases; unmatched junction bases: 9. The germline V gene has CDR1 SGHTA and CDR2 FQGNSA. The CDR3 length is 15 residues. The CDR3 nucleotides read TGTGCCAGCAGCCTAGTGGACAGGGGGTTAAACGAGCAGTACTTC. It yields the protein CASSLVDRGLNEQYF.

In this sample, this clone turned up a few times. The chain recombines TRBV7-9 with TRBJ2-3; a weak D match, TRBD1 (6 bases). Germline lookup yields CDR1 SEHNR and CDR2 FQNEAQ (reference sequence). This CDR3 contains 17 residues. Trimming took off 3 bases at V and 3 bases at J, with 19 bases between the two ends. The CDR3 loop reads CASSFRHTGQSTDTQYF. Here the CDR3 DNA reads TGTGCCAGCAGCTTTCGACACACAGGGCAATCAACAGATACGCAGTATTTT.

V and J are TRBV28 and TRBJ2-2; a weak D match, TRBD2 (6 bases). CDR3 length: 16 amino acids. V shed 5 bases and J shed 1 base, with 14 bases lying between them. The V gene's germline CDR1 is MDHEN and CDR2 SYDVKM. CDR3 protein: CASSRRDWMNTGELFF. The CDR3 DNA reads TGTGCCAGCAGTCGCCGGGACTGGATGAACACCGGGGAGCTGTTTTTT.

CDR3 amino acids: CASSLLGLRPETQYF. As DNA, the CDR3 is TGTGCCAGCAGCCTACTCGGCCTCAGGCCGGAGACCCAGTACTTC. The chain employs TRBV7-2 and TRBJ2-5; D is unclear. V lost 5 bases and J lost 5, with 18 bases in between. Per the germline V gene, CDR1 is SGHTA and CDR2 is FQGNSA. The CDR3 has 15 residues.

This sequence joins TRBV18 and TRBJ2-3, with 15 bases lining up with TRBD2. In germline, CDR1 is KGHSH, CDR2 LQKENI. The CDR3 is made up of 16 amino acids. Trimming removed 3 bases from V and 14 bases from J; junction bases left unmatched: 12. The CDR3 sequence: CASSPGLAGGPVNLYF. CDR3 bases: TGTGCCAGCTCACCTGGACTAGCGGGAGGGCCCGTTAACCTGTATTTT.

This chain uses TRBV16 with TRBJ2-7, with a possible D match to TRBD2 (6 bases). V lost 3 bases, J lost 2 bases, and 17 bases lay in between. Germline values: CDR1 KGHSY, CDR2 FQNENV. This CDR3 has 16 amino acids. The CDR3 region has the DNA TGTGCCAGCAGCCACCTGCTAGCGACGCCCCCCTACGAGCAGTACTTC. This codes for CASSHLLATPPYEQYF.

This chain joins TRBV10-3 and TRBJ2-1, with 9 bases aligning to TRBD1. Germline assignment: CDR1 ENHRY and CDR2 SYGVKD. The CDR3 is made up of 21 amino acids. Trimming removed 2 bases from V and 5 bases from J; junction bases left unmatched: 22. The DNA for the CDR3 is TGTGCCATCAGTGAGGCCTGGACAGGGGAACGTACCCGGGAGGACAACAATGAGCAGTTCTTC. Translating gives CAISEAWTGERTREDNNEQFF.

The chain couples TRBV11-3 to TRBJ2-3, with 10 positions matching TRBD2. The CDR3 sequence is 16 residues long. CDR1 and CDR2 from the germline V gene are SGHNT and YENEEA. V lost 5 bases to trimming and J lost 1 base; unmatched junction nucleotides: 6. The CDR3 nucleotides read TGTGCCAGCAGCCTAGCCGGGACTAGCGGCACAGATACGCAGTATTTT. It specifies CASSLAGTSGTDTQYF.

V and J are TRBV18 and TRBJ2-1, with 9 bases lining up with TRBD2. V shed 5 bases and J 0 bases; nucleotides not matched to a gene: 5. The germline gives CDR1 KGHSH, CDR2 LQKENI. This CDR3 comprises 16 residues. The CDR3 coding sequence is TGTGCCAGCTCAGCCAGTAGCGGGAGCTCCTACAATGAGCAGTTCTTC. It is translated as CASSASSGSSYNEQFF.

The chain is built from TRBV6-1 and TRBJ2-2, with 7 bases aligning to TRBD1. Trimming cost V 7 bases and J 0 bases; bases outside gene matches: 5. CDR1 MNHNS and CDR2 SASEGT come from the germline V gene. The CDR3 is 15 amino acids. The CDR3 DNA sequence: TGTGCCAGCACAAGGGACAGATCGAACACCGGGGAGCTGTTTTTT. Encoded protein: CASTRDRSNTGELFF.

Here the CDR3 reads CASSPDQASGSYEQYF. The CDR3 DNA reads as TGTGCCAGCTCACCAGACCAGGCTAGCGGTTCCTACGAGCAGTACTTC. V and J are TRBV18 and TRBJ2-7; TRBD2 agrees at 7 bases. Germline CDR1 KGHSH, CDR2 LQKENI. The CDR3 runs to 16 residues. Germline trimming cut 2 bases from V and 1 base from J; bases unmatched to any gene: 8.

The J gene is TRBJ2-7, the V gene TRBV29-1; 8 nucleotides agree with TRBD1. Germline V gives CDR1 SQVTM, CDR2 ANQGSEA. This CDR3 has 11 amino acids. After removal of 7 bases from V and 7 bases from J, the junction contained 6 bases not matched to a gene. CDR3 residues: CSARTGREQYF. CDR3 nucleotide sequence: TGCAGCGCCCGGACAGGGAGAGAGCAGTACTTC.

This clone appeared a few times. For the CDR3, the DNA is TGTGCCAGCAGCACGGGAGTGGGCACCGGGGAGCTGTTTTTT. It specifies CASSTGVGTGELFF. V and J are TRBV5-4 and TRBJ2-2; possible D gene TRBD2, 6 bases. Trimming pared 4 bases from V and 4 bases from J, leaving 11 bases between. Germline CDR1 SGHNT, CDR2 YYREEE (reference sequence). The CDR3 spans 14 residues.

Written as DNA, the CDR3 is TGTGCCAGCAGCTTGAGGAGCGGGCAGGGAGAAAAACTGTTTTTT. Translated: CASSLRSGQGEKLFF. This rearrangement joins TRBV5-4 to TRBJ1-4; D is possibly TRBD1 (5 bases). CDR1 is SGHNT and CDR2 is YYREEE in the germline V gene (reference sequence). The CDR3 is 15 amino acids. The V and J ends lost 1 base and 8 bases respectively, with 15 bases between them.

This clone has a single count. This rearrangement joins TRBV9 to TRBJ1-6; 8 bases agree with TRBD1. This CDR3 contains 14 residues. Germline lookup yields CDR1 SGDLS and CDR2 YYNGEE. V trimming: 2 bases; J trimming: 8 bases; junction bases outside the gene matches: 3. The CDR3: CASSVDRADSPLHF. CDR3 coding DNA: TGTGCCAGCAGCGTGGACAGGGCGGATTCACCCCTCCACTTT.

The chain carries TRBV2 and TRBJ1-6; D perhaps matches TRBD1 (6 bases). The V gene's germline CDR1 is SNHLY and CDR2 FYNNEI. V lost 4 bases and J 7 bases, leaving 8 bases between the germline ends. The CDR3 has 13 amino acids. CDR3 nucleotides: TGTGCCAGCAGTGGGGACATGAATTCACCCCTCCACTTT. This encodes CASSGDMNSPLHF.

The chain employs TRBV6-1 and TRBJ2-2; 10 nucleotides line up with TRBD1. With V trimmed by 4 bases and J by 7 bases, 6 bases remained unmatched. The CDR3 sequence is 15 residues long. In germline, CDR1 is MNHNS, CDR2 SASEGT. The DNA of the CDR3 is TGTGCCAGCAGTGGACAGGGGGCTTTTCACGGGGAGCTGTTTTTT. Translated: CASSGQGAFHGELFF.

This clone was seen only once. The V gene is TRBV19, the J gene TRBJ1-2; no clear D gene. CDR1 is LNHDA, CDR2 SQIVND, per germline (reference sequence). V lost 3 bases, J lost 7 bases, and 9 bases lay in between. CDR3 length: 12 amino acids. DNA for the CDR3: TGTGCCAGTAGTATTATTGGAGCTGGCTACACCTTC. Protein product: CASSIIGAGYTF.

This clone was seen once. The V gene is TRBV2, the J gene TRBJ1-4; tentatively, D is TRBD1 (5 bases). Germline values: CDR1 SNHLY, CDR2 FYNNEI. The CDR3 has 14 residues. Trimming left V 6 bases short and J 5 bases short, with 13 bases between. Here the CDR3 reads CASSTGLVNEKLFF. The CDR3 DNA sequence: TGTGCCAGCAGCACGGGACTCGTAAATGAAAAACTGTTTTTT.

This chain links TRBV27 with TRBJ2-7; 11 bases are a match to TRBD2. The CDR3 contains 16 residues. J gave up 4 bases and V 10 bases, and 15 bases lay outside the gene matches. Looked up from germline, CDR1 is MNHEY and CDR2 is SMNVEV (reference sequence). In DNA form, the CDR3 reads TGTGCCACGGGAGGCGGGGATTCTAGCGGGAGGTACGAGCAGTACTTC. Translated: CATGGGDSSGRYEQYF.